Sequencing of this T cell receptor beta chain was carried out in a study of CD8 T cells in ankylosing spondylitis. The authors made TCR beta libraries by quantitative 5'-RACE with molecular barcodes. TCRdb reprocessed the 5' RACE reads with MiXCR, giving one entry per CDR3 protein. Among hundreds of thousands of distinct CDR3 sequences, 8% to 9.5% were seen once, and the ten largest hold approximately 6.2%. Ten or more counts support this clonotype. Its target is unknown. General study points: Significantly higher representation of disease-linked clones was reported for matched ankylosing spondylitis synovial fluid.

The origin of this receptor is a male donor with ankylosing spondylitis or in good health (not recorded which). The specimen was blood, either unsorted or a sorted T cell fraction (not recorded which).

As DNA, the CDR3 is TGCAGTGCTAGAGTCACCGCTGAAGCTTTCTTT. Amino acid sequence: CSARVTAEAFF. The chain links TRBV20-1 to TRBJ1-1, with D unresolved. The CDR3 runs to 11 residues. V shed 1 base and J shed 6 bases, with 6 bases lying between them. The germline V gene encodes CDR1 DFQATT and CDR2 SNEGSKA (reference sequence).